This T cell receptor beta chain was recovered during a study of cytomegalovirus exposure and HLA in healthy donors. The CDR3 is 12 residues long. With V trimmed by 4 bases and J by 9 bases, 5 bases remained unmatched. Germline V lookup: CDR1 SGHDN, CDR2 FVKESK. Concerning this clone itself: Antigen unknown. This sample includes further DNA sequences coding for the same CDR3.

Use of 60 Vbeta and 13 Jbeta primers characterized the PCR. Here immunoSEQ multiplex PCR was the method, and the copy in TCRdb shows in-frame clones only, minus some. The table includes 77,000 or so clones, around 75% detected once. Study-level results: Across HLA loci, a later analysis found differing TCR association rates, with DRB1 most and HLA-C fewest. A further, later analysis showed that HLA-associated TCR beta chains (compared with equally common others) were more clonally expanded.

The sequence was collected from a woman aged 40 to 50 in good health and CMV-seronegative. The chain joins TRBV14 to TRBJ1-1, with 7 nucleotides matching TRBD1. The specimen sequenced was PBMCs. The CDR3 coding sequence is TGTGCCAGCAGCCCCGACAGGGCTCAAGCTTTCTTT. Protein: CASSPDRAQAFF.